The 19 T cell receptor beta chains presented below share a single source sample, sequenced in a study of OX40 agonist ivuxolimab in advanced cancers. Data came from immunoSEQ multiplex PCR; TCRdb stores just in-frame clones and leaves some out. The sample has roughly 48,000 clones, 87% seen once. This specimen consisted of CD4+ or CD8+ T cells sorted from blood, obtained in a trial of the OX40 agonist ivuxolimab. These receptors all come from an adult with an advanced solid tumor such as melanoma, head and neck, liver or kidney cancer.

This clone was observed once. The chain has TRBV13 and TRBJ2-1; D gene ambiguous. The V end lost 2 bases, the J end lost 3 bases, and 23 bases lay between the germline ends. CDR1 PRHDT and CDR2 FYEKMQ come from the germline V gene (reference sequence). CDR3 length equals 19 residues. Written as DNA, the CDR3 is TGTGCCAGCAGCTTAACCTCTATGGCCTGGGGATCCGACTACAATGAGCAGTTCTTC. This sequence encodes CASSLTSMAWGSDYNEQFF. Based on the CDR3 plus reference TRBV13 and TRBJ2-1, the full variable domain is AAGVIQSPRHLIKEKRETATLKCYPIPRHDTVYWYQQGPGQDPQFLISFYEKMQSDKGSIPDRFSAQQFSDYHSELNMSSLELGDSALYFCASSLTSMAWGSDYNEQFFGPGTRLTVL.

On this clone: This specimen includes other DNA sequences encoding the same CDR3. The CDR3: CASSYSNQPQHF. Written as DNA, the CDR3 is TGTGCCAGTTCCTATAGCAATCAGCCCCAGCATTTT. This sequence joins TRBV19 and TRBJ1-5; no reliable D call. The CDR3 length is 12 residues. Looked up from germline, CDR1 is LNHDA and CDR2 is SQIVND (reference sequence). V dropped 8 bases and J dropped 0 bases, with 5 bases sitting between them.

J is TRBJ1-5 and V is TRBV6-6, with no clear D. Germline assignment: CDR1 MNHNY and CDR2 SVGAGI (reference sequence). V lost 6 bases and J lost 2, with 11 bases in between. The CDR3 length is 14 residues. The CDR3 is CASSYPDGNQPQHF. The CDR3 nucleotides read TGTGCCAGCAGCTATCCCGACGGCAATCAGCCCCAGCATTTT.

This rearrangement joins TRBV27 to TRBJ1-2, with D possibly being TRBD1 (6 bases). The CDR3 has 16 amino acids. Germline CDR1 is MNHEY and CDR2 is SMNVEV (reference sequence). V gave up 5 bases and J gave up 3 bases, with 19 bases separating them. The chain's CDR3 is CASSRTTRGRDYGYTF. CDR3 DNA: TGTGCCAGCAGTCGCACCACGAGGGGGAGGGACTATGGCTACACCTTC.

This clone ranks as medium-sized (0.01 to 0.1%). The chain carries TRBV6-5 and TRBJ1-2, with D unclear. The V end was cut by 10 bases, the J end by 0 bases, with 6 bases between. CDR3 length: 11 residues. Germline-derived CDR1 and CDR2 are MNHEY and SVGAGI. In nucleotides, the CDR3 is TGTGCCACCACAGCTAACTATGGCTACACCTTC. Translating it yields CATTANYGYTF.

The chain employs TRBV4-3 and TRBJ2-1; 9 nucleotides match TRBD1. The CDR3 extends over 17 amino acids. V dropped 3 bases and J dropped 0; count of bases not matched to a gene: 6. Germline V lookup: CDR1 LGHNA, CDR2 YSLEER. CDR3 bases: TGCGCCAGCAGCCAGGCACCGGGACAGGGCTCCTACAATGAGCAGTTCTTC. Translation gives CASSQAPGQGSYNEQFF.

The V call is TRBV7-2, the J call TRBJ2-2; a possible D gene is TRBD1 (6 bases). Germline V gene sequence: CDR1 SGHTA, CDR2 FQGNSA. Trimming pared 5 bases from V and 4 bases from J, leaving 14 bases between. The CDR3 length is 15 residues. CDR3 sequence reads: CASSRQVPRTGELFF. DNA of the CDR3: TGTGCCAGCAGCAGACAGGTTCCCCGCACCGGGGAGCTGTTTTTT.

J is TRBJ1-6 and V is TRBV18, with a possible D match to TRBD1 (6 bases). Germline CDR1 is KGHSH and CDR2 is LQKENI. There are 19 residues in the CDR3. V was shortened by 2 bases and J by 0 bases, with 17 bases between the two germline ends. Here the CDR3 reads CASSPRDTETLSYNSPLHF. The CDR3, as DNA: TGTGCCAGCTCACCAAGGGACACCGAGACCCTCTCCTATAATTCACCCCTCCACTTT. The whole variable domain, filled in from reference TRBV18 and TRBJ1-6, reads NAGVMQNPRHLVRRRGQEARLRCSPMKGHSHVYWYRQLPEEGLKFMVYLQKENIIDESGMPKERFSAEFPKEGPSILRIQQVVRGDSAAYFCASSPRDTETLSYNSPLHFGNGTRLTVT.

CDR3 sequence (DNA): TGCAGCGTTGAGGGCGGGGGGGCATACGAGCAGTACTTC. Protein product: CSVEGGGAYEQYF. The V call is TRBV29-1, the J call TRBJ2-7, with TRBD2 identical over 9 bases. V lost 3 bases to trimming and J lost 4 bases; unmatched junction nucleotides: 4. CDR3 length: 13 amino acids. Per the germline V gene, CDR1 is SQVTM and CDR2 is ANQGSEA.

This chain uses TRBV9 with TRBJ2-1; 7 bases align to TRBD1. CDR1 and CDR2 (germline): SGDLS, YYNGEE. V shed 2 bases and J 3 bases; nucleotides not matched to a gene: 5. The CDR3 is made up of 15 amino acids. The CDR3 region is CASSVTGVGYNEQFF. CDR3 in DNA: TGTGCCAGCAGCGTTACAGGGGTGGGCTACAATGAGCAGTTCTTC.

V is TRBV4-3 and J is TRBJ2-5; perhaps TRBD1 as D (6 bases). V was clipped by 0 bases and J by 4 bases, with 15 bases between them. CDR1 and CDR2 from the germline V gene are LGHNA and YSLEER. The CDR3 is 16 residues long. CDR3 residues: CASSQEGRGLIETQYF. The CDR3 DNA follows: TGCGCCAGCAGCCAAGAGGGCAGGGGTCTGATAGAGACCCAGTACTTC.

This chain uses TRBV19 with TRBJ1-2; D possibly corresponds to TRBD1 (5 bases). This CDR3 is built from 12 residues. Trimming left V 3 bases short and J 8 bases short, with 10 bases between. The germline CDR1 and CDR2 sequences are LNHDA and SQIVND (reference sequence). This chain's CDR3 is CASSIGGSGYTF. As DNA, the CDR3 is TGTGCCAGTAGTATCGGGGGTTCAGGCTACACCTTC.

The chain recombines TRBV4-1 with TRBJ2-7; 7 bases align to TRBD1. Germline V gives CDR1 MGHRA, CDR2 YSYEKL. This CDR3 comprises 15 residues. J was trimmed by 0 bases and V by 7 bases; bases with no gene match: 9. CDR3 DNA sequence: TGCGCCAGCACCCGGGACAGTGGGAGCTCCTACGAGCAGTACTTC. It codes for CASTRDSGSSYEQYF.

CDR3 protein: CASSYSRISGNTIYF. The DNA of the CDR3 is TGTGCCAGCAGTTACTCTCGTATCTCTGGAAACACCATATATTTT. This chain joins TRBV6-6 and TRBJ1-3; no reliable D call. This CDR3 region has 15 residues. The germline V gene encodes CDR1 MNHNY and CDR2 SVGAGI (reference sequence). With 0 bases removed from V and 0 bases from J, the gap between germline ends came to 6 bases.

J is TRBJ2-5 and V is TRBV6-5; D may be TRBD2 (5 bases). Germline V gives CDR1 MNHEY, CDR2 SVGAGI. V was clipped by 6 bases and J by 2 bases, with 16 bases between them. The length of the CDR3 is 15 residues. The chain's CDR3 is CASSSGLGGQETQYF. The CDR3 coding sequence is TGTGCCAGCAGCTCGGGCCTCGGAGGTCAAGAGACCCAGTACTTC.

By sample fraction, this clone is medium-sized. CDR3 coding DNA: TGTGCCAGCAGCTGGGGAGGTTTAAGCTACGAGCAGTACTTC. Amino acids: CASSWGGLSYEQYF. V usage is TRBV11-2 and J usage is TRBJ2-7; D might be TRBD2 (6 bases). Trimming removed 4 bases at V and 3 bases at J, with 13 bases between. Germline V lookup: CDR1 SGHAT, CDR2 FQNNGV. The CDR3 length is 14 residues.

The chain has TRBV7-2 and TRBJ1-5, with 7 bases identical to TRBD1. The CDR3 runs to 15 residues. Trimming cost V 2 bases and J 4 bases; bases outside gene matches: 5. Germline-derived CDR1 and CDR2 are SGHTA and FQGNSA. The CDR3 is CASSLMGQTNQPQHF. CDR3 nucleotides: TGTGCCAGCAGCTTAATGGGACAGACAAATCAGCCCCAGCATTTT.

This chain links TRBV7-2 with TRBJ2-5, with TRBD2 as a possible D gene (6 bases). The CDR3 runs to 16 residues. V was clipped by 1 base and J by 2 bases, with 14 bases between them. Germline V gene data show CDR1 as SGHTA and CDR2 as FQGNSA. The chain's CDR3 is CASSLVWRGAQETQYF. The CDR3 DNA follows: TGTGCCAGCAGCTTAGTCTGGCGGGGTGCACAAGAGACCCAGTACTTC.

The rearrangement joins TRBV7-8 to TRBJ1-5, with 7 bases matching TRBD1. The CDR3 spans 14 residues. Trimming took 4 bases from V and 6 from J; bases not matched to a gene: 6. The germline CDR1 and CDR2 sequences are SGHVS and FQNEAQ. CDR3 protein: CASSSSGGGQPQHF. CDR3 in DNA: TGTGCCAGCAGCTCATCAGGGGGGGGTCAGCCCCAGCATTTT.